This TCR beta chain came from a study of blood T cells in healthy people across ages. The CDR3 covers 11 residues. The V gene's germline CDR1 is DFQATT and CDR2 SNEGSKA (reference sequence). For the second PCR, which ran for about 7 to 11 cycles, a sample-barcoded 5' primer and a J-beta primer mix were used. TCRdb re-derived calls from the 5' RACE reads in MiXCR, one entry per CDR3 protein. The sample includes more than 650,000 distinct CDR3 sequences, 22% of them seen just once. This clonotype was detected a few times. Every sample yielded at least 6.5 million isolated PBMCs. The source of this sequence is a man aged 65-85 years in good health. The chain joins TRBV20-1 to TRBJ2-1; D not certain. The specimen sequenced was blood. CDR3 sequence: CRGWARNEQFF. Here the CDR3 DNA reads TGCAGGGGGTGGGCTCGGAATGAGCAGTTCTTC.